This T cell receptor (beta chain) originates from a study of metastatic and nonmetastatic thyroid tumors. Across the study: Comparison of repertoires was carried out across blood and tumor or nodule tissue from malignant and benign thyroid patients.

TCRdb re-called the PCR reads with MiXCR. The table has about 6,400 clones, 25% to 35% seen once; the top ten hold approximately 15%. Thyroid surgery had not been preceded by any treatment in any patient. Germline CDR1 reads MNHNS; CDR2 reads SASEGT. The CDR3 runs 13 residues. V was shortened by 6 bases and J by 0 bases, with 8 bases between the two germline ends. This clone has more than one count but fewer than ten. The V gene is TRBV6-1, the J gene TRBJ1-1; D possibly corresponds to TRBD1 (6 bases). This TCR was recovered from a female donor with papillary thyroid cancer or a benign thyroid nodule (not recorded which). Some clones in this sample may be carry-over from other donors' samples. Specimen: adjacent normal tissue. The DNA of the CDR3 is TGTGCCAGCAGACAGGGAGTGAACACTGAAGCTTTCTTT. It specifies CASRQGVNTEAFF.